Listed below are T cell receptor beta chains from one sample, sequenced in a study of shared clonotypes between healthy human individuals. Assay used: immunoSEQ multiplex PCR; TCRdb lists only in-frame clones, some missing. Counted here are around 2.3 million clones, approximately 94% occurring once; the ten biggest clones make up about 0.13%. What was sequenced was naive CD4+ T cells sorted from blood. The origin of the receptors is a man aged 18 to 35 in good health. Both conserved end residues are part of each CDR3. Each record gives: D gene, V gene, J gene, clone size, CDR3 protein, CDR3 DNA. D genes are given only for firm matches. For some rows the clone size is stated as once, few or many, or as a class when expanded; others skip it.

D: NA
V: TRBV6-1
J: TRBJ1-4
size: NA
CDR3: CASTPLQGGEKLFF
DNA: TGTGCCAGCACTCCCCTACAGGGTGGGGAAAAACTGTTTTTT

D: NA
V: TRBV5-6
J: TRBJ2-3
size: NA
CDR3: CASSAPGGSTDTQYF
DNA: TGTGCCAGCAGCGCCCCTGGGGGCAGCACAGATACGCAGTATTTT

D: TRBD2
V: TRBV7-6
J: TRBJ2-7
size: NA
CDR3: CASSLMSGGGYEQYF
DNA: TGTGCCAGCAGCTTAATGAGCGGGGGGGGCTACGAGCAGTACTTC

D: NA
V: TRBV5-1
J: TRBJ2-7
size: NA
CDR3: CASSLVDSISYEQYF
DNA: TGCGCCAGCAGCTTGGTGGACAGCATCTCCTACGAGCAGTACTTC

D: TRBD2
V: TRBV19
J: TRBJ2-2
size: NA
CDR3: CASSSSGSNTGELFF
DNA: TGTGCCAGTAGTAGTAGCGGGTCGAACACCGGGGAGCTGTTTTTT

D: NA
V: TRBV7-9
J: TRBJ2-2
size: NA
CDR3: CASSLGSGNTGELFF
DNA: TGTGCCAGCAGCTTAGGTAGCGGAAACACCGGGGAGCTGTTTTTT

D: NA
V: TRBV2
J: TRBJ1-6
size: once
CDR3: CASSEGGLRTPLHF
DNA: TGTGCCAGCAGTGAAGGGGGCCTCCGAACGCCCCTCCACTTT

D: TRBD1
V: TRBV7-9
J: TRBJ1-6
size: NA
CDR3: CASSLYLRQGKGVNSPLHF
DNA: TGTGCCAGCAGCTTATATCTTCGACAGGGGAAGGGGGTAAATTCACCCCTCCACTTT

D: NA
V: TRBV30
J: TRBJ2-1
size: NA
CDR3: CAWSLRRVGNEQFF
DNA: TGTGCCTGGAGCCTCAGGAGGGTTGGAAATGAGCAGTTCTTC

D: NA
V: TRBV18
J: TRBJ2-5
size: NA
CDR3: CASSPPGGPGETQYF
DNA: TGTGCCAGCTCACCACCGGGGGGGCCGGGAGAGACCCAGTACTTC

D: TRBD1
V: TRBV4-1
J: TRBJ1-3
size: NA
CDR3: CASSQEGGGRNTIYF
DNA: TGCGCCAGCAGCCAAGAGGGAGGGGGCAGAAACACCATATATTTT

D: NA
V: TRBV14
J: TRBJ2-1
size: NA
CDR3: CASSQGAVQFF
DNA: TGTGCCAGCAGCCAAGGGGCTGTGCAGTTCTTC

D: TRBD2
V: TRBV11-2
J: TRBJ2-7
size: NA
CDR3: CASSLGLGSEQYF
DNA: TGTGCCAGCAGCTTGGGACTAGGTTCCGAGCAGTACTTC

D: TRBD2
V: TRBV5-8
J: TRBJ2-1
size: NA
CDR3: CASSLGSGGKQFF
DNA: TGTGCCAGCAGCTTGGGTAGCGGGGGAAAGCAGTTCTTC

D: NA
V: TRBV2
J: TRBJ1-2
size: NA
CDR3: CASSVGVYGYTF
DNA: TGTGCCAGCAGTGTCGGAGTCTATGGCTACACCTTC

D: TRBD1
V: TRBV14
J: TRBJ1-2
size: NA
CDR3: CASSPQDRGIYGYTF
DNA: TGTGCCAGCAGCCCCCAGGACAGGGGAATATATGGCTACACCTTC

D: TRBD2
V: TRBV2
J: TRBJ2-1
size: NA
CDR3: CASRTGTSDGNEQFF
DNA: TGTGCCAGCAGGACCGGGACTAGTGACGGCAATGAGCAGTTCTTC

D: NA
V: TRBV28
J: TRBJ1-1
size: NA
CDR3: CASSRGGWLSNTEAFF
DNA: TGTGCCAGCAGTCGGGGGGGGTGGCTGTCGAACACTGAAGCTTTCTTT

D: NA
V: TRBV2
J: TRBJ1-1
size: NA
CDR3: CASSEALGADTEAFF
DNA: TGTGCCAGCAGTGAAGCGCTAGGGGCCGACACTGAAGCTTTCTTT

D: NA
V: TRBV4-1
J: TRBJ2-4
size: NA
CDR3: CASSQGIFGENIQYF
DNA: TGCGCCAGCAGCCAAGGGATTTTCGGAGAAAACATTCAGTACTTC

D: TRBD1
V: TRBV30
J: TRBJ1-1
size: NA
CDR3: CAWRAGQGGTEAFF
DNA: TGTGCCTGGAGAGCCGGACAGGGAGGAACTGAAGCTTTCTTT

D: TRBD2
V: TRBV11-2
J: TRBJ2-3
size: once
CDR3: CASSSTAGVTDTQYF
DNA: TGTGCCAGCAGCTCAACGGCGGGAGTAACAGATACGCAGTATTTT

D: TRBD2
V: TRBV2
J: TRBJ2-3
size: NA
CDR3: CASTERGLGPDTQYF
DNA: TGTGCCAGCACTGAAAGGGGACTAGGCCCAGATACGCAGTATTTT

D: NA
V: TRBV2
J: TRBJ2-7
size: NA
CDR3: CASSLGRLSYEQYF
DNA: TGTGCCAGCAGTCTCGGGAGACTGAGCTACGAGCAGTACTTC

D: TRBD2
V: TRBV7-2
J: TRBJ2-5
size: NA
CDR3: CASSLVAGGPGTQYF
DNA: TGTGCCAGCAGCTTAGTAGCGGGAGGCCCAGGGACCCAGTACTTC

D: TRBD2
V: TRBV7-2
J: TRBJ2-7
size: NA
CDR3: CASSLEAGGAYEQYF
DNA: TGTGCCAGCAGCTTAGAGGCGGGGGGGGCCTACGAGCAGTACTTC

D: NA
V: TRBV9
J: TRBJ1-2
size: NA
CDR3: CASSVDGTGYGYTF
DNA: TGTGCCAGCAGCGTAGATGGAACAGGATATGGCTACACCTTC

D: NA
V: TRBV11-3
J: TRBJ2-2
size: NA
CDR3: CASSFNLLRAERPGELFF
DNA: TGTGCCAGCAGCTTCAACTTGCTCAGGGCTGAGCGGCCCGGGGAGCTGTTTTTT

D: TRBD1
V: TRBV29-1
J: TRBJ1-4
size: NA
CDR3: CSVVYRGEVKLFF
DNA: TGCAGCGTTGTTTACAGGGGAGAGGTAAAACTGTTTTTT

D: NA
V: TRBV30
J: TRBJ2-1
size: NA
CDR3: CSGSTIRRNEQFF
DNA: TGTTCGGGGTCGACAATAAGGCGGAATGAGCAGTTCTTC

D: NA
V: TRBV15
J: TRBJ2-5
size: NA
CDR3: CATSRDPTGEETQYF
DNA: TGTGCCACCAGCAGAGATCCTACGGGAGAAGAGACCCAGTACTTC

D: NA
V: TRBV18
J: TRBJ2-7
size: NA
CDR3: CASSSDSYEQYF
DNA: TGTGCCAGCTCATCGGACAGCTACGAGCAGTACTTC

D: NA
V: TRBV20-1
J: TRBJ1-1
size: NA
CDR3: CSARDGQEAFF
DNA: TGCAGTGCTAGAGACGGGCAGGAAGCTTTCTTT

D: NA
V: TRBV19
J: TRBJ1-4
size: NA
CDR3: CASSRTGGAKNEKLFF
DNA: TGTGCCAGTAGTAGGACCGGGGGGGCTAAGAATGAAAAACTGTTTTTT

D: NA
V: TRBV25-1
J: TRBJ2-2
size: NA
CDR3: CASGPQGRVGELFF
DNA: TGTGCCAGCGGGCCACAGGGAAGGGTCGGGGAGCTGTTTTTT

D: TRBD1
V: TRBV5-6
J: TRBJ1-2
size: NA
CDR3: CASSPQGAHLSGYTF
DNA: TGTGCCAGCAGCCCACAGGGGGCCCATCTCTCTGGCTACACCTTC

D: TRBD1
V: TRBV7-9
J: TRBJ1-3
size: NA
CDR3: CASSRDQGGTGNTIYF
DNA: TGTGCCAGCAGCCGCGATCAGGGGGGCACTGGAAACACCATATATTTT

D: NA
V: TRBV6-6
J: TRBJ2-7
size: NA
CDR3: CASSYISDEQYF
DNA: TGTGCCAGCAGTTACATATCCGACGAGCAGTACTTC

D: NA
V: TRBV5-6
J: TRBJ1-4
size: once
CDR3: CASSLGQVNEKLFF
DNA: TGTGCCAGCAGCTTGGGACAGGTTAATGAAAAACTGTTTTTT

D: NA
V: TRBV9
J: TRBJ1-1
size: NA
CDR3: CASSGAGTLNTEAFF
DNA: TGTGCCAGCAGCGGGGCCGGGACATTGAACACTGAAGCTTTCTTT

D: TRBD1
V: TRBV10-1
J: TRBJ2-7
size: NA
CDR3: CASSEGTGAYEQYF
DNA: TGCGCCAGCAGTGAGGGGACAGGAGCCTACGAGCAGTACTTC

D: NA
V: TRBV10-2
J: TRBJ2-2
size: NA
CDR3: CASSDTVRNTGELFF
DNA: TGCGCCAGCAGTGATACGGTTAGGAACACCGGGGAGCTGTTTTTT

D: NA
V: TRBV6-1
J: TRBJ1-5
size: NA
CDR3: CASSRTGGSNQPQHF
DNA: TGTGCCAGCAGTCGGACGGGAGGGAGCAATCAGCCCCAGCATTTT

D: TRBD2
V: TRBV2
J: TRBJ2-7
size: NA
CDR3: CASRRTSGASYEQYF
DNA: TGTGCCAGCAGGCGGACTAGCGGGGCCTCCTACGAGCAGTACTTC

D: TRBD1
V: TRBV29-1
J: TRBJ2-7
size: NA
CDR3: CSVERDRGLREQYF
DNA: TGCAGCGTTGAAAGAGACAGGGGGCTTCGGGAGCAGTACTTC

D: TRBD1
V: TRBV7-9
J: TRBJ2-5
size: once
CDR3: CASSLSDRGSLETQYF
DNA: TGTGCCAGCAGCTTATCGGACAGGGGTTCTTTAGAGACCCAGTACTTC

D: NA
V: TRBV25-1
J: TRBJ2-5
size: NA
CDR3: CASSVRETQYF
DNA: TGTGCCAGCAGTGTGAGGGAGACCCAGTACTTC

D: NA
V: TRBV5-1
J: TRBJ2-5
size: NA
CDR3: CASSLEGLSGETQYF
DNA: TGCGCCAGCAGCTTGGAGGGGTTGTCGGGAGAGACCCAGTACTTC

D: TRBD1
V: TRBV5-6
J: TRBJ2-2
size: NA
CDR3: CASSLVTGMSTGELFF
DNA: TGTGCCAGCAGCTTGGTGACAGGGATGAGCACCGGGGAGCTGTTTTTT

D: NA
V: TRBV28
J: TRBJ1-5
size: NA
CDR3: CASSFGRGNSNQPQHF
DNA: TGTGCCAGCAGTTTCGGGAGGGGGAATAGCAATCAGCCCCAGCATTTT

D: TRBD2
V: TRBV5-1
J: TRBJ2-5
size: NA
CDR3: CASSLGRTSGEIQETQYF
DNA: TGCGCCAGCAGCTTGGGTAGGACTAGCGGGGAAATACAAGAGACCCAGTACTTC

D: NA
V: TRBV2
J: TRBJ1-2
size: NA
CDR3: CASSEEGYGYTF
DNA: TGTGCCAGCAGTGAAGAGGGCTATGGCTACACCTTC

D: NA
V: TRBV6-5
J: TRBJ1-1
size: NA
CDR3: CASSYSLGLTEAFF
DNA: TGTGCCAGCAGTTACTCTCTGGGGTTGACTGAAGCTTTCTTT

D: TRBD1
V: TRBV30
J: TRBJ2-1
size: NA
CDR3: CAWNPRTGNNEQFF
DNA: TGTGCCTGGAATCCTAGGACAGGGAACAATGAGCAGTTCTTC

D: NA
V: TRBV5-1
J: TRBJ2-6
size: NA
CDR3: CASSLDDKSSGANVLTF
DNA: TGCGCCAGCAGCTTGGATGACAAGTCCTCTGGGGCCAACGTCCTGACTTTC

D: TRBD2
V: TRBV19
J: TRBJ2-7
size: NA
CDR3: CASSLLAGENYEQYF
DNA: TGTGCCAGTAGTCTACTAGCGGGAGAAAACTACGAGCAGTACTTC

D: TRBD2
V: TRBV5-1
J: TRBJ2-4
size: once
CDR3: CASSFPSGAGKNIQYF
DNA: TGCGCCAGCAGCTTCCCTAGCGGGGCAGGCAAAAACATTCAGTACTTC

D: NA
V: TRBV6-4
J: TRBJ2-5
size: NA
CDR3: CASSHFEADRGETQYF
DNA: TGTGCCAGCAGCCATTTCGAGGCGGATCGAGGGGAGACCCAGTACTTC

D: NA
V: TRBV7-9
J: TRBJ1-5
size: NA
CDR3: CASSSGTIQPQHF
DNA: TGTGCCAGCAGCTCCGGGACCATCCAGCCCCAGCATTTT

D: TRBD2
V: TRBV7-2
J: TRBJ2-1
size: once
CDR3: CASTLQVGTSAKRFF
DNA: TGTGCCAGCACCCTCCAAGTCGGGACTAGCGCCAAAAGGTTCTTC